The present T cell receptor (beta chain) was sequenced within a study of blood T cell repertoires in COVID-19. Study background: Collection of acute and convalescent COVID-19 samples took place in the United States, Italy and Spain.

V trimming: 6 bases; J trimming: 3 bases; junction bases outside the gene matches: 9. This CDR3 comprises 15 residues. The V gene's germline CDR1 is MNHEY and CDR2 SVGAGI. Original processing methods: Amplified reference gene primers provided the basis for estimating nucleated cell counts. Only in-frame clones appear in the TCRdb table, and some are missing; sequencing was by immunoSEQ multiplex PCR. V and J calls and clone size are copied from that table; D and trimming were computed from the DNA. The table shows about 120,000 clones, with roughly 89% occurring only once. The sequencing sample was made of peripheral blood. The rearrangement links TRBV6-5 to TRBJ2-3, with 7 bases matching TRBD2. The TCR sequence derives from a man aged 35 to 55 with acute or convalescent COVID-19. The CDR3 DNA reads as TGTGCCAGCAGCACCACGGGGGGTCTTACAGATACGCAGTATTTT. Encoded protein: CASSTTGGLTDTQYF.